This TCR beta chain was sequenced for a study of control samples from healthy donors and cancer patients. Repertoires were generated with immunoSEQ multiplex PCR, while TCRdb's copy carries only in-frame clones and drops some. Altogether about 94,000 clones are present, 90% being singletons, with the ten largest covering over 3%. This CDR3 is built from 12 residues. Germline lookup yields CDR1 SGHVS and CDR2 FNYEAQ. The junction had 7 bases not matched to a gene; V was cut back by 3 bases and J by 12 bases. The sequence was obtained from a woman younger than 35 in good health. Sequencing input: blood. V gene TRBV7-6 combines with J gene TRBJ1-2; 7 bases are a match to TRBD1. For the CDR3, the DNA is TGTGCCAGCAGCTTTACAGGGGAAGTTCACACCTTC. This gives the protein CASSFTGEVHTF.